Listed here is a single T cell receptor beta chain. The data were obtained in a study of blood T cell repertoires in COVID-19. Study details: In each case, the material was cDNA or gDNA derived from T cells, B-cell-depleted T cells, or PBMCs.

Original handling: It was from reference gene primer amplification that nucleated cell counts were estimated. The data were produced by immunoSEQ multiplex PCR, yet TCRdb's version contains in-frame clones alone and is incomplete. V and J calls plus clone size are reproduced from that table; the DNA served to infer D and trimming. The sample carries some 250,000 clones, 87% recorded once. V shed 8 bases, J shed 2 bases, and the junction held 13 bases outside the gene matches. Germline values: CDR1 SEHNR, CDR2 FQNEAQ (reference sequence). This CDR3 has 17 residues. This TCR came from a man aged 55 to 70 who had recovered from COVID-19. The V call is TRBV7-9, the J call TRBJ2-1, with TRBD2 matching over 9 bases. The material sequenced was peripheral blood. CDR3 amino acids: CASGRRLRGGAYNEQFF. For the CDR3, the DNA is TGTGCCAGCGGTAGGAGGTTGCGGGGGGGCGCCTACAATGAGCAGTTCTTC.